This TCR beta chain is from a study of blood T cells in healthy people across ages. Through a sample-barcoded 5' primer and a J-beta primer mix, a second PCR was run for about 6 to 11 cycles. One entry per CDR3 protein results from TCRdb running MiXCR on the 5' RACE reads. The data show hundreds of thousands of distinct CDR3 sequences, roughly three fifths seen once. Germline CDR1 SEHNR, CDR2 FQNEAQ (reference sequence). CDR3 length equals 17 residues. Unmatched junction bases numbered 15, after V lost 5 bases and J lost 5 bases. This clonotype has a handful of counts. The sample comprised blood. The genes are TRBV7-9 and TRBJ2-5, with TRBD1 matching over 9 bases. The TCR was taken from a man in his forties or fifties in good health. The CDR3, as DNA: TGTGCCAGCAGCGCACTTCCCGTTGGGACAGGGCATGAGACCCAGTACTTC. This translates into CASSALPVGTGHETQYF.